The clone carrying this TCR beta chain has just a few counts. Its antigen is as yet unknown. The sample comes from a study of molecular identifiers for immune sequencing clone quantification. The ends were cut back, 5 bases at V and 5 bases at J, with 12 bases in the middle. This CDR3 contains 13 residues. Germline V gene data show CDR1 as SGHAT and CDR2 as FQNNGV. Notes on the study in general: Clones with over 20 RNA copies captured over 99% of effector molecules but under 1% of naive ones. Identical TCR molecules that share a barcode could lead to an underestimation of highly expanded clone sizes.

The authors built bulk TCR libraries by previously described methods with listed TCR primers. TCRdb called the PCR reads again in MiXCR, with one record for every CDR3 protein. The table lists hundreds of thousands of distinct CDR3 sequences, just under 20% of them singletons, with 0.85% in the top ten. This rearrangement joins TRBV11-2 to TRBJ2-5; D gene ambiguous. The clonotype originates from a human donor in good health. Some libraries in this study had Jurkat cell RNA spiked in. Sequencing was carried out using naive CD8+ T cells from blood, with Jurkat cell RNA spiked in. The sample's subset: FACS-sorted CD8+CD4-CCR7+CD45RA+ naive T cells. Here the CDR3 reads CASSPTAQETQYF. As DNA, the CDR3 is TGTGCCAGCAGCCCGACCGCTCAGGAGACCCAGTACTTC.